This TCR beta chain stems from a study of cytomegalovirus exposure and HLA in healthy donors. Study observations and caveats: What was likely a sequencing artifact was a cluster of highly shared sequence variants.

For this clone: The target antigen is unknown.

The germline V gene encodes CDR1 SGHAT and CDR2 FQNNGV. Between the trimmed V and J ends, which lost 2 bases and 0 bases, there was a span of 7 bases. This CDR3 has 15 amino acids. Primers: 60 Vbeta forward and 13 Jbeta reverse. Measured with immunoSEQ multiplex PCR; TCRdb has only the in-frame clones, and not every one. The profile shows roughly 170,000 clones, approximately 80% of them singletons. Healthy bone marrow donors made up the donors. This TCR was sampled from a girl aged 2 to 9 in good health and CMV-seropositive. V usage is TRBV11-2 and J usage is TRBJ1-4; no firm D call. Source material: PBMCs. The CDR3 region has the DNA TGTGCCAGCAGCTTATTCGGGGCAACTAATGAAAAACTGTTTTTT. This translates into CASSLFGATNEKLFF.